Below, 29 T cell receptor beta chains from the same sample are listed, as sequenced in a study of T cells in Graves' hyperthyroidism and ophthalmopathy. There were TCR beta CDR3 regions amplified from RNA transcripts. Carried out on the TCR CDR3, a first-round RT-PCR used the HTBI primer set. TCRdb analysed the multiplex PCR reads with MiXCR anew, one entry per CDR3 protein. The sample lists under 800,000 distinct CDR3 sequences, roughly 15% seen once, with 10% in the top ten. Sequencing used blood. These receptors were taken from a woman younger than 30 with Graves' hyperthyroidism.

The sample holds many counts of this clonotype. The V call is TRBV6-2 or TRBV6-3, the J call TRBJ1-2; D is ambiguous. Per germline, CDR1 MNHEY and CDR2 SVGEGT. Trimming stripped 0 bases from V and 9 bases from J, with 17 bases between. The CDR3 extends over 15 amino acids. CDR3 in DNA: TGTGCCAGCAGTTACTCGGCAGGCGCGGGTAGAAGCTACACCTTC. As protein: CASSYSAGAGRSYTF.

There are many counts of this clonotype. The chain employs TRBV28 and TRBJ2-7, with D uncertain. Germline CDR1 and CDR2: MDHEN and SYDVKM. Trimming shortened V by 5 bases and J by 6 bases, and 14 bases separated the two germline ends. The CDR3 runs 13 residues. CDR3 residues: CASSPRWVREQYF. The CDR3 nucleotides read TGTGCCAGCAGTCCGAGGTGGGTACGCGAGCAGTACTTC. Filled out from reference TRBV28 and TRBJ2-7, the complete variable domain reads DVKVTQSSRYLVKRTGEKVFLECVQDMDHENMFWYRQDPGLGLRLIYFSYDVKMKEKGDIPEGYSVSREKKERFSLILESASTNQTSMYLCASSPRWVREQYFGPGTRLTVT.

This clonotype was detected only a few times. The genes are TRBV27 and TRBJ1-6; D remains unclear. CDR1 is MNHEY, CDR2 SMNVEV, per germline (reference sequence). V lost 0 bases and J lost 6, with 21 bases in between. This CDR3 comprises 19 residues. The CDR3 here is CASSLSSGPVGLGNSPLHF. CDR3 in DNA: TGTGCCAGCAGTTTATCTTCAGGCCCCGTAGGGCTTGGTAATTCACCCCTCCACTTT.

J is TRBJ2-2 and V is TRBV5-1, with 7 bases fitting TRBD1. This CDR3 has 15 amino acids. Germline V gives CDR1 SGHRS, CDR2 YFSETQ. With 4 bases clipped from V and 3 bases from J, the junction kept 6 bases outside the gene matches. The chain's CDR3 is CASSLGQAHTGELFF. The DNA of the CDR3 is TGCGCCAGCAGCCTAGGACAGGCTCACACCGGGGAGCTGTTTTTT.

This sequence joins TRBV4-3 and TRBJ1-3; D not certain. The CDR3 has 15 residues. V lost 1 base, J lost 1 base, and 8 bases lay in between. Germline assignment: CDR1 LGHNA and CDR2 YSLEER. CDR3 amino acids: CASSQGSGSGNTIYF. The CDR3 bases are TGCGCCAGCAGCCAAGGCTCGGGGTCTGGAAACACCATATATTTT.

The chain is built from TRBV27 and TRBJ2-1; D ambiguous. The CDR3 loop spans 13 amino acids. CDR1 is MNHEY, CDR2 SMNVEV, per germline (reference sequence). Trimming pared 4 bases from V and 5 bases from J, leaving 9 bases between. CDR3 in amino acids: CASSYTENNEQFF. The DNA of the CDR3 is TGTGCCAGCAGTTATACAGAAAACAATGAGCAGTTCTTC.

Many counts were recorded for this clonotype. In DNA form, the CDR3 reads TGTGCCACCAGCCTTCATAAGACAGATACGCAGTATTTT. Translated: CATSLHKTDTQYF. This chain joins TRBV24-1 and TRBJ2-3; D is uncertain. Germline CDR1 KGHDR, CDR2 SFDVKD. V was clipped by 7 bases and J by 3 bases, with 10 bases between them. The CDR3 consists of 13 residues.

The rearrangement uses TRBV28 and TRBJ2-7, with a tentative D call TRBD1 (7 bases). V was clipped by 4 bases and J by 7 bases, with 17 bases between them. The length of the CDR3 is 14 residues. Germline values: CDR1 MDHEN, CDR2 SYDVKM. CDR3 residues: CASSSPDRAGEQYF. For the CDR3, the DNA is TGTGCCAGCAGTTCCCCTGACAGGGCGGGGGAGCAGTACTTC.

Of note for this clonotype: This could be a read error, since a much larger clone is one nucleotide away. This chain connects TRBV13 to TRBJ2-1; D gene unclear. The J call is doubtful: the DNA matches TRBJ2-7 better. This CDR3 region has 13 residues. CDR1 is PRHDT, CDR2 FYEKMQ, per germline (reference sequence). The CDR3 sequence: CASSSTYFDEQYF. The CDR3 bases are TGTGCCAGCAGCTCTACGTATTTCGATGAGCAGTACTTC.

This clonotype turned up a few times. The rearrangement uses TRBV14 and TRBJ2-2; D gene ambiguous. This CDR3 region has 16 residues. Germline values: CDR1 SGHDN, CDR2 FVKESK. Trimming stripped 0 bases from V and 1 base from J, with 9 bases between. This CDR3 reads CASSQEARLNTGELFF. The CDR3 DNA is TGTGCCAGCAGCCAAGAGGCGCGGCTGAACACCGGGGAGCTGTTTTTT.

The chain is built from TRBV29-1 and TRBJ2-2; 12 bases are a match to TRBD2. Germline CDR1 reads SQVTM; CDR2 reads ANQGSEA. V lost 3 bases, J lost 3 bases, and 11 bases stayed unmatched. CDR3 length: 18 amino acids. CDR3 protein: CSVDLRASGRAYTGELFF. The CDR3, as DNA: TGCAGCGTTGATCTCCGCGCTAGCGGGAGGGCCTACACCGGGGAGCTGTTTTTT.

The V gene is TRBV6-1, the J gene TRBJ2-6; D assignment may be TRBD1 or TRBD2 (5 bases each). This CDR3 region has 18 residues. Germline CDR1 is MNHNS and CDR2 is SASEGT. Trimming pared 5 bases from V and 0 bases from J, leaving 17 bases between. CDR3 region: CASSFGTVLPSGANVLTF. In DNA form, the CDR3 reads TGTGCCAGCAGTTTTGGGACGGTCCTCCCCTCTGGGGCCAACGTCCTGACTTTC.

This clonotype was counted a few times. The V call is TRBV2, the J call TRBJ2-5; tentatively, D is TRBD2 (6 bases). Germline V lookup: CDR1 SNHLY, CDR2 FYNNEI. The CDR3 extends over 11 amino acids. The V gene lost 1 base and the J gene lost 12 bases, with 9 bases spanning the gap. In DNA, the CDR3 is TGTGCCAGCAGTGAAGGGGAGGCGAAGTACTTC. Translating it yields CASSEGEAKYF.

This rearrangement joins TRBV27 to TRBJ2-5; either TRBD1 or TRBD2 may supply D (6 bases each). Germline CDR1 MNHEY, CDR2 SMNVEV (reference sequence). V dropped 6 bases and J dropped 0 bases, with 14 bases sitting between them. The CDR3 length is 15 residues. DNA of the CDR3: TGTGCCAGCAGCCCCGGGGGCAGATACCAAGAGACCCAGTACTTC. Translated: CASSPGGRYQETQYF.

This clonotype occurred many times. This chain joins TRBV30 and TRBJ1-5; tentatively, D is TRBD1 (5 bases). Deletions cut 5 bases from V and 6 bases from J, with 14 bases between. There are 13 residues in the CDR3. Germline assignment: CDR1 GTSNPN and CDR2 SVGIG (reference sequence). The DNA of the CDR3 is TGTGCCTGGTCCCGAGGGGCAGGTCAGCCCCAGCATTTT. Its protein is CAWSRGAGQPQHF.

This rearrangement joins TRBV19 to TRBJ1-1, with D uncertain. The CDR3 covers 12 residues. Per the germline V gene, CDR1 is LNHDA and CDR2 is SQIVND (reference sequence). The ends were cut back, 10 bases at V and 1 base at J, with 10 bases in the middle. The CDR3, as DNA: TGTGCCACTAAGGGAGGGAACACTGAAGCTTTCTTT. This gives the protein CATKGGNTEAFF.

This clonotype was observed a handful of times. The rearrangement joins TRBV5-1 to TRBJ2-7; D is possibly TRBD2 (5 bases). With 3 bases removed from V and 2 bases from J, the gap between germline ends came to 15 bases. This CDR3 is built from 15 residues. CDR1 and CDR2 from the germline V gene are SGHRS and YFSETQ. In DNA, the CDR3 is TGCGCCAGCAGCTCCGTTCCGGGGTCCCCCTACGAGCAGTACTTC. It encodes CASSSVPGSPYEQYF.

This chain uses TRBV2 with TRBJ1-1, with D possibly matching TRBD1 (6 bases). Germline CDR1 and CDR2: SNHLY and FYNNEI. CDR3 length: 20 residues. Between the trimmed V and J ends, which lost 3 bases and 3 bases, there was a span of 29 bases. Here the CDR3 DNA reads TGTGCCAGCAGTGATTCAGGCAGAGGTCTGAGGGGGTTACCTTACACTGAAGCTTTCTTT. This translates into CASSDSGRGLRGLPYTEAFF.

This clonotype appeared a few times. The chain employs TRBV20-1 and TRBJ2-2; D is unresolved. Trimming shortened V by 2 bases and J by 6 bases, and 4 bases separated the two germline ends. From germline, CDR1 is DFQATT and CDR2 SNEGSKA (reference sequence). This CDR3 is 11 amino acids long. The CDR3 reads CSARRAGELFF. DNA for the CDR3: TGCAGTGCTAGAAGAGCCGGGGAGCTGTTTTTT.

This clonotype was counted only a few times. The J gene is TRBJ1-4, the V gene TRBV6-5; 9 bases are a match to TRBD1. CDR1 is MNHEY and CDR2 is SVGAGI in the germline V gene. J lost 8 bases, V lost 2 bases, and 6 bases had no gene match. This CDR3 contains 15 residues. The CDR3 reads CASSYRGQGEEKLFF. The DNA of the CDR3 is TGTGCCAGCAGTTACAGGGGACAGGGAGAGGAAAAACTGTTTTTT.

This clonotype has ten or more counts. The rearrangement joins TRBV3-1 to TRBJ2-3; D uncertain. The CDR3 consists of 14 residues. V lost 5 bases and J 3 bases, leaving 12 bases between the germline ends. Germline CDR1 reads LGHDT; CDR2 reads YNNKEL (reference sequence). The CDR3 here is CASSSLQSTDTQYF. The DNA for the CDR3 is TGTGCCAGCAGCTCCCTACAGAGTACAGATACGCAGTATTTT.

The CDR3 is CSGGGANVLTF. The CDR3 bases are TGCAGTGGTGGGGGGGCCAACGTCCTGACTTTC. The chain recombines TRBV20-1 with TRBJ2-6; no clear D. Trimming shortened V by 7 bases and J by 4 bases, and 5 bases separated the two germline ends. The length of the CDR3 is 11 residues. CDR1 is DFQATT and CDR2 is SNEGSKA in the germline V gene (reference sequence).

This clonotype was picked up many times. This chain uses TRBV3-1 with TRBJ1-5; tentative D call: TRBD1 (5 bases). Germline V gene lookup returns CDR1 LGHDT and CDR2 YNNKEL (reference sequence). V was cut by 1 base and J by 6 bases, with 10 bases left in between. This CDR3 has 14 amino acids. CDR3 in DNA: TGTGCCAGCAGCCAAGGCCAGGGAAGTCAGCCCCAGCATTTT. It is translated as CASSQGQGSQPQHF. The variable domain in full, completed from reference TRBV3-1 and TRBJ1-5, reads DTAVSQTPKYLVTQMGNDKSIKCEQNLGHDTMYWYKQDSKKFLKIMFSYNNKELIINETVPNRFSPKSPDKAHLNLHINSLELGDSAVYFCASSQGQGSQPQHFGDGTRLSIL.

In its sample, this clonotype was seen many times. This chain uses TRBV28 with TRBJ2-1; 13 bases line up with TRBD2. In germline, CDR1 is MDHEN, CDR2 SYDVKM. Trimming at V came to 6 bases and at J to 5 bases, leaving 4 bases not matched to a gene. The CDR3 is 15 amino acids. CDR3 nucleotides: TGTGCCAGCAGCCCTGGGACTAGCGGGGACAATGAGCAGTTCTTC. Translation gives CASSPGTSGDNEQFF.

In this sample, this clonotype turned up a few times. A much larger clone sits a single nucleotide away, making a read error possible. The CDR3 ends on some other residue instead of the conserved phenylalanine or tryptophan, so this is likely a read error. The CDR3 here is CASSGDSYGYTL. In nucleotides, the CDR3 is TGTGCCAGCAGTGGAGATTCCTATGGCTACACCCTC. This rearrangement joins TRBV2 to TRBJ1-2, with D hard to call. The V gene's germline CDR1 is SNHLY and CDR2 FYNNEI. Trimming cost V 4 bases and J 4 bases, with 7 bases left between them. The CDR3 spans 12 residues.

This clonotype was observed at least ten times. The chain recombines TRBV5-5 with TRBJ1-1; the D gene is possibly TRBD1 (5 bases). V was pared by 7 bases and J by 0 bases, with 7 bases between. This CDR3 is 12 amino acids long. The germline gives CDR1 SGHKS, CDR2 YYEKEE (reference sequence). The CDR3 reads CASGTMNTEAFF. The CDR3 DNA is TGTGCCAGCGGGACGATGAACACTGAAGCTTTCTTT. Full variable domain (rest looked up from reference TRBV5-5 and TRBJ1-1): DAGVTQSPTHLIKTRGQQVTLRCSPISGHKSVSWYQQVLGQGPQFIFQYYEKEERGRGNFPDRFSARQFPNYSSELNVNALLLGDSALYLCASGTMNTEAFFGQGTRLTVV.

This clonotype was counted at least ten times. The gene calls are TRBV11-3 and TRBJ1-1, with TRBD1 as a possible D gene (5 bases). With 1 base removed from V and 0 bases from J, the gap between germline ends came to 18 bases. Germline V lookup: CDR1 SGHNT, CDR2 YENEEA. The CDR3 loop spans 18 amino acids. The chain's CDR3 is CASSLGRGIGAMNTEAFF. The CDR3 nucleotides read TGTGCCAGCAGCTTAGGAAGGGGAATTGGGGCGATGAACACTGAAGCTTTCTTT.

This clonotype has a count of ten or more. The rearrangement links TRBV27 to TRBJ1-6; 10 bases are a match to TRBD1. The V segment lost 5 bases and the J segment 9 bases; nucleotides outside the gene matches: 7. Germline V lookup: CDR1 MNHEY, CDR2 SMNVEV (reference sequence). This CDR3 is 15 amino acids long. CDR3 sequence: CASSEGQGRRSPLHF. The CDR3 coding sequence is TGTGCCAGCAGTGAGGGACAGGGGAGGCGTTCACCCCTCCACTTT.

V is TRBV2 and J is TRBJ2-2, with D perhaps TRBD2 (6 bases). CDR1 and CDR2 (germline): SNHLY, FYNNEI. This CDR3 region has 17 residues. Trimming left V 3 bases short and J 1 base short, with 15 bases between. The CDR3: CASSDGLAMGNTGELFF. The DNA of the CDR3 is TGTGCCAGCAGTGACGGGCTAGCGATGGGGAACACCGGGGAGCTGTTTTTT.